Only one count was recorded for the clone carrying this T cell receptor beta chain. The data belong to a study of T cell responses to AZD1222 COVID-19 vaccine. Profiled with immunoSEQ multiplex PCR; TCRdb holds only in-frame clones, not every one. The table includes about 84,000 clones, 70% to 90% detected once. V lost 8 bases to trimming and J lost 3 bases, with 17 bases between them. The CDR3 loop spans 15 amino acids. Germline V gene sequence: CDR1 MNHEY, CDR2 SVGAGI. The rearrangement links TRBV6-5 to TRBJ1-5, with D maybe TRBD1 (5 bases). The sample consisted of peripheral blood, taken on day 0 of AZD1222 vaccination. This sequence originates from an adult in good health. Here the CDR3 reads CASQTLQEINQPQHF. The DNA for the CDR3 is TGTGCCAGCCAAACCCTACAGGAGATCAATCAGCCCCAGCATTTT.